The next 19 T cell receptor beta chains were all read from a single sample in a study of shared clonotypes between healthy human individuals. Only in-frame clones appear in the TCRdb table, and some are missing; sequencing was by immunoSEQ multiplex PCR. The data hold 2 million to 2.5 million clones, with 92% observed a single time. Sample: naive CD4+ T cells from PBMCs. Specified subset: CD45RA+ positively selected. These receptors all stem from a man aged 18-30 years in good health. Some clones in this sample may be carry-over from other donors' samples.

V is TRBV27 and J is TRBJ2-2; D possibly uses TRBD1 or TRBD2 (5 bases each). The CDR3 is made up of 14 amino acids. Germline assignment: CDR1 MNHEY and CDR2 SMNVEV (reference sequence). The germline V and J ends were trimmed by 1 base and 6 bases, with 9 bases remaining between them. CDR3 sequence (DNA): TGTGCCAGCAGTTTATTGAGAGGGGCCGGGGAGCTGTTTTTT. Translated, it gives CASSLLRGAGELFF.

The table lists this clone with a few counts. Other DNA sequences in the sample encode the same CDR3. The chain recombines TRBV5-6 with TRBJ2-1; D call uncertain. CDR1 SGHDT and CDR2 YYEEEE come from the germline V gene. Trimming pared 3 bases from V and 4 bases from J, leaving 2 bases between. CDR3 size: 11 residues. The CDR3 spells CASSSYNEQFF. The CDR3 coding sequence is TGTGCCAGCAGCTCGTACAATGAGCAGTTCTTC.

This chain links TRBV4-1 with TRBJ2-2; no definite D call. V shed 0 bases and J shed 5 bases, with 7 bases lying between them. The CDR3 runs 14 residues. In germline, CDR1 is MGHRA, CDR2 YSYEKL. The CDR3 here is CASSQEGLTGELFF. The CDR3 region has the DNA TGCGCCAGCAGCCAAGAGGGCTTGACCGGGGAGCTGTTTTTT.

The V and J genes are TRBV6-1 and TRBJ1-5; D possibly corresponds to TRBD1 (5 bases). V dropped 3 bases and J dropped 5 bases, with 11 bases sitting between them. Germline V lookup: CDR1 MNHNS, CDR2 SASEGT. There are 14 residues in the CDR3. CDR3 coding DNA: TGTGCCAGCAGTGACCTTGGGGGGGATCAGCCCCAGCATTTT. Translating gives CASSDLGGDQPQHF.

The rearrangement links TRBV29-1 to TRBJ2-1; tentatively, D is TRBD1 (5 bases). Germline CDR1 and CDR2: SQVTM and ANQGSEA. V was cut by 5 bases and J by 0 bases, with 5 bases left in between. The CDR3 consists of 12 residues. CDR3 DNA: TGCAGCGTTAGGGGCTCCTACAATGAGCAGTTCTTC. It codes for CSVRGSYNEQFF.

The chain recombines TRBV5-4 with TRBJ1-3; no clear D gene. Germline-derived CDR1 and CDR2 are SGHNT and YYREEE (reference sequence). The CDR3 has 15 amino acids. The germline V and J ends were trimmed by 4 bases and 4 bases, with 15 bases remaining between them. For the CDR3, the DNA is TGTGCCAGCAGCCCGTCCGGAGGCTACGGAAACACCATATATTTT. This gives the protein CASSPSGGYGNTIYF.

Of note for this clone: The identical CDR3 is also encoded by other nucleotide sequences in the sample. J is TRBJ1-2 and V is TRBV28; TRBD1 might be the D (6 bases). This CDR3 region has 13 residues. Deletions cut 4 bases from V and 3 bases from J, with 9 bases between. Germline V gene lookup returns CDR1 MDHEN and CDR2 SYDVKM. The CDR3 sequence: CASSSSGDYGYTF. The CDR3 DNA follows: TGTGCCAGCAGTTCCTCAGGGGACTATGGCTACACCTTC.

This clone was observed once. V is TRBV6-5 and J is TRBJ1-5; 8 bases are shared with TRBD1. Trimming removed 6 bases from V and 6 bases from J; junction bases left unmatched: 7. Germline CDR1 and CDR2: MNHEY and SVGAGI. The CDR3 has 14 residues. CDR3 sequence: CASRNGQGGQPQHF. CDR3 nucleotide sequence: TGTGCCAGCAGAAATGGACAGGGTGGTCAGCCCCAGCATTTT.

V usage is TRBV19 and J usage is TRBJ1-2, with 7 nucleotides matching TRBD1. Germline CDR1 is LNHDA and CDR2 is SQIVND (reference sequence). The CDR3 spans 15 residues. J gave up 3 bases and V 3 bases, and 7 bases lay outside the gene matches. The CDR3 region is CASSIPAGTDYGYTF. The DNA of the CDR3 is TGTGCCAGTAGTATCCCCGCCGGGACAGACTATGGCTACACCTTC.

The gene calls are TRBV7-9 and TRBJ2-5; 7 nucleotides match TRBD2. With the DNA end fitting TRBJ2-7 better, the J assignment may be wrong. Germline V CDR1 and CDR2: SEHNR, FQNEAQ (reference sequence). This CDR3 spans 16 amino acids. The CDR3 sequence is CASSSGEGGTYGEQYF. Here the CDR3 DNA reads TGTGCCAGCAGCTCCGGGGAGGGAGGGACTTACGGCGAGCAGTACTTC.

This chain uses TRBV5-1 with TRBJ2-5; TRBD2 agrees at 10 bases. CDR1 and CDR2 from the germline V gene are SGHRS and YFSETQ. V was clipped by 1 base and J by 1 base; unmatched bases: 4. This CDR3 has 16 residues. The CDR3 region is CASSLPGLAAQETQYF. The CDR3 coding sequence is TGCGCCAGCAGCTTGCCCGGACTAGCGGCCCAAGAGACCCAGTACTTC.

The chain is built from TRBV19 and TRBJ2-1, with D maybe TRBD2 (5 bases). Germline lookup yields CDR1 LNHDA and CDR2 SQIVND (reference sequence). The CDR3 runs to 15 residues. Trimming took off 6 bases at V and 3 bases at J, with 15 bases between the two ends. CDR3 DNA sequence: TGTGCCAGTAGCCCGAGGGTAAAGGACTACAATGAGCAGTTCTTC. This gives the protein CASSPRVKDYNEQFF.

The rearrangement joins TRBV7-9 to TRBJ1-3; 9 nucleotides agree with TRBD1. V shed 5 bases and J 0 bases; nucleotides not matched to a gene: 8. There are 17 residues in the CDR3. Germline-derived CDR1 and CDR2 are SEHNR and FQNEAQ (reference sequence). The CDR3 bases are TGTGCCAGCAGCCCCGGACAGGGGCGCGGCTCTGGAAACACCATATATTTT. This sequence encodes CASSPGQGRGSGNTIYF. The full variable domain, its missing parts supplied by reference TRBV7-9 and TRBJ1-3, is DTGVSQNPRHKITKRGQNVTFRCDPISEHNRLYWYRQTLGQGPEFLTYFQNEAQLEKSRLLSDRFSAERPKGSFSTLEIQRTEQGDSAMYLCASSPGQGRGSGNTIYFGEGSWLTVV.

The chain carries TRBV6-5 and TRBJ2-7; 10 bases fit TRBD2. J gave up 3 bases and V 2 bases, and 4 bases lay outside the gene matches. The CDR3 covers 15 residues. The germline gives CDR1 MNHEY, CDR2 SVGAGI. The CDR3 here is CASSYGSSGSYEQYF. CDR3 bases: TGTGCCAGCAGTTACGGTTCTAGCGGGAGCTACGAGCAGTACTTC.

This clone was detected once. The CDR3 reads CASSEHSEPPNEQFF. The CDR3, as DNA: TGTGCCAGCAGTGAACATTCCGAACCGCCCAATGAGCAGTTCTTC. The chain has TRBV6-1 and TRBJ2-1; no definite D call. The CDR3 runs 15 residues. In germline, CDR1 is MNHNS, CDR2 SASEGT. V was clipped by 2 bases and J by 6 bases, with 14 bases between them.

The chain is built from TRBV4-1 and TRBJ2-1; tentatively, D is TRBD1 (5 bases). Germline CDR1 reads MGHRA; CDR2 reads YSYEKL. Trimming cost V 7 bases and J 6 bases, with 19 bases left between them. This CDR3 comprises 15 residues. The CDR3 region is CASKPTWGLGNEQFF. The CDR3 DNA is TGCGCCAGCAAGCCTACCTGGGGCCTAGGCAATGAGCAGTTCTTC.

V gene TRBV5-4 combines with J gene TRBJ2-3, with 8 bases identical to TRBD1. Unmatched junction bases numbered 11, after V lost 5 bases and J lost 9 bases. CDR1 is SGHNT and CDR2 is YYREEE in the germline V gene (reference sequence). The CDR3 is made up of 14 amino acids. The CDR3 protein is CASSQGQGETTQYF. DNA of the CDR3: TGTGCCAGCAGTCAAGGACAGGGAGAGACCACGCAGTATTTT.

The rearrangement uses TRBV11-3 and TRBJ2-1; the match to TRBD2 covers 9 bases. V dropped 0 bases and J dropped 9; count of bases not matched to a gene: 6. The CDR3 contains 15 residues. The germline CDR1 and CDR2 sequences are SGHNT and YENEEA. Here the CDR3 DNA reads TGTGCCAGCAGCTTAGAGTTAGGCGGGAGGGGTGAGCAGTTCTTC. Encoded protein: CASSLELGGRGEQFF.

The rearrangement links TRBV11-3 to TRBJ2-1; D uncertain. The CDR3 has 13 residues. Trimming stripped 1 base from V and 9 bases from J, with 10 bases between. Germline CDR1 SGHNT, CDR2 YENEEA. CDR3 amino acids: CASSLGKLAEQFF. The CDR3, as DNA: TGTGCCAGCAGCTTAGGGAAGCTCGCTGAGCAGTTCTTC.